This entry features one T cell receptor beta chain sequence. The data were obtained in a study of blood T cell repertoires in COVID-19. About the research overall: PBMCs, B-cell-depleted T cells, or T cells provided the cDNA or gDNA that made up the material.

Profiling relied on immunoSEQ multiplex PCR, and the TCRdb table lists in-frame clones only, not all of them. The sample comprises 70,000 to 95,000 clones, over 80% of which are singletons, and 15% to 20% rests with the top ten. This CDR3 is 13 amino acids long. The V end lost 3 bases, the J end lost 6 bases, and 9 bases lay between the germline ends. The germline V gene encodes CDR1 SGHNT and CDR2 YENEEA. This sequence originates from an elderly man with active or convalescent COVID-19. The chain combines TRBV11-3 with TRBJ2-1, with D possibly matching TRBD1 (5 bases). What was sequenced was peripheral blood. For the CDR3, the DNA is TGTGCCAGCAGCTTGGGGCTTCTCAATGAGCAGTTCTTC. This translates into CASSLGLLNEQFF.